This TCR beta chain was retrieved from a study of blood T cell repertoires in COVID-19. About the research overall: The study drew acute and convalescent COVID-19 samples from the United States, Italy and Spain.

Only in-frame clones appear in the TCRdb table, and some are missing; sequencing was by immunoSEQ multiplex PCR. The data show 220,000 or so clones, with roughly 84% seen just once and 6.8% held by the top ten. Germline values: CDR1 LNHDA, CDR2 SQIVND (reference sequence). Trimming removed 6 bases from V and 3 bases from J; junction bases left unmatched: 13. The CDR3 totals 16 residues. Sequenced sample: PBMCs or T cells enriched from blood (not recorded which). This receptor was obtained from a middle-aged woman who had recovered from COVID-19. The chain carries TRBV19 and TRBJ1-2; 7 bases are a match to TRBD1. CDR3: CASRMTGLLRHYGYTF. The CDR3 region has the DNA TGTGCCAGTAGAATGACAGGGTTACTGAGGCACTATGGCTACACCTTC.